This T cell receptor (beta chain) was recorded in a study of blood T cell repertoires in COVID-19 (TCRdb year 2020). About the full investigation: The collaborator samples originated in the United States, Italy and Spain and spanned the acute and convalescent phases of COVID-19. The samples were drawn from the first 160 participants of the ongoing ImmuneRACE study and from more than 1,000 subjects provided by 6 global collaborators. Where available, HLA class I and class II types were obtained from metadata supplied by the sample provider rather than from assay-based typing. Deeply sampled blood TCRbeta repertoires from subjects exposed to, actively infected with, or recovered from COVID-19 were included in the dataset. The prospective study material was composed of cDNA or gDNA derived from T cells, B-cell-depleted T cells, or PBMCs. The repertoires were released in a freely available public database meant as a resource for research on the immune response to SARS-CoV-2. The sample metadata nearly always contained a de-identified subject ID, COVID-19 status, age in years and sex. The study at large found these results: The quantity of clinical and demographic metadata differed by source and by participant and was supplied without curation.

V loses 10 bases, J loses 5 bases, and the germline ends lie 15 bases apart. Counted from cysteine to phenylalanine, this CDR3 has 12 amino acids. Only CDR3 DNA is held: 36 bases, read in frame from base 1. The germline V gene sets CDR1 to MNHEY and CDR2 to SVGAGI. Points on this clone: The antigen this receptor binds is unknown. No much larger clone is present one base from it, and per-base qualities are unavailable.

The immunoSEQ Assay, a bias-controlled multiplex PCR, was used to amplify TCRbeta CDR3 regions from genomic DNA. In the authors' own workflow: The number of nucleated cells in each sample was estimated by amplification of reference gene primers within the assay. To quantify the absolute abundance of each unique TCRbeta CDR3 rearrangement, sequence reads were collapsed and filtered. For each sample, productive Simpson clonality was calculated as the square root of Simpson's diversity index across productive rearrangements. TCRdb took this table from immuneACCESS and kept in-frame rearrangements with V and J called. Such tables lack part of the clones; where checked against another copy, unresolved V genes explain under half of the gap, and the rest is unexplained. V and J calls and clone size are as listed in that table; D and trimming were resolved from the DNA. Recorded for this sample are around 300,000 clones; 70% to 90% of them occurred a single time. 0.8% to 1% of the sample comes from the top ten.

In the prospective study, participants were about 18 to 100 years old, resided in about two dozen geographic areas of the United States, and were enrolled through a virtual design. Cohort assignment in the prospective study relied on participant-reported clinical history from a screening survey and a study questionnaire. For ImmuneRACE Cohort 3, a participant was defined as recovered based on two consecutive negative NP/OP PCR tests, clearance by a healthcare professional, or resolution of symptoms. Mobile phlebotomists in the prospective study collected whole blood, serum and a nasopharyngeal or oropharyngeal swab from every participant. Prospective study participants could optionally give additional blood draws and questionnaires over a roughly 2-month period. Before DNA extraction, blood samples from the prospective study were shipped at room temperature or frozen.

Recombination connected TRBV6-5 to TRBJ2-7, with TRBD1 tentatively as D gene (5 bases match). Sequenced material: PBMCs or T cells enriched from blood (not recorded which). This TCR came from a woman in her thirties who had recovered from COVID-19. The DNA reads as follows: TGTGCCAACGCAGGGAATTTAGACGAGCAGTACTTC. Its coded protein is CANAGNLDEQYF.